Listed below are T cell receptor beta chains from one sample, sequenced in a study of a mutant IDH1 vaccine in newly diagnosed glioma. Profiling relied on immunoSEQ multiplex PCR, and the TCRdb table lists in-frame clones only, not all of them. The table includes about 40,000 clones, 83% detected once. These TCRs are of unknown antigen specificity. This specimen was PBMCs, taken from a glioma patient whose treatment included an IDH1 peptide vaccine. The receptor source for this set is a woman aged 45 to 65 with glioma. Each CDR3 is given with its conserved first and last residue. The order of the fields is CDR3 length, D gene, clone size, J gene, V gene, CDR3 protein, CDR3 DNA. D genes are given only for firm matches. Some rows mark clone size as missing; the rest say once, few, many or name a class of expanded clone.

len: 15
d_gene: .
abundance: once
j_gene: TRBJ2-1
v_gene: TRBV5-6
CDR3aa: CASSLGGTAYNEQFF
CDR3nt: TGTGCCAGCAGCTTGGGGGGGACGGCCTACAATGAGCAGTTCTTC

len: 15
d_gene: TRBD1
abundance: .
j_gene: TRBJ1-5
v_gene: TRBV19
CDR3aa: CASSSNGQGNQPQHF
CDR3nt: TGTGCCAGTAGCTCAAACGGACAGGGGAATCAGCCCCAGCATTTT

len: 16
d_gene: .
abundance: .
j_gene: TRBJ1-1
v_gene: TRBV7-6
CDR3aa: CASSLQTASMGTEAFF
CDR3nt: TGTGCCAGCAGCTTACAAACGGCCAGTATGGGAACTGAAGCTTTCTTT

len: 16
d_gene: TRBD1
abundance: .
j_gene: TRBJ1-3
v_gene: TRBV7-9
CDR3aa: CASSMGQGVSGNTIYF
CDR3nt: TGTGCCAGCAGCATGGGACAGGGTGTCTCTGGAAACACCATATATTTT

len: 11
d_gene: .
abundance: few
j_gene: TRBJ2-3
v_gene: TRBV5-1
CDR3aa: CASSSTGGQYF
CDR3nt: TGCGCCAGCAGCTCAACGGGCGGGCAGTATTTT

len: 14
d_gene: .
abundance: .
j_gene: TRBJ1-1
v_gene: TRBV5-6
CDR3aa: CASSPDFESAEAFF
CDR3nt: TGTGCCAGCAGCCCGGATTTTGAGAGCGCTGAAGCTTTCTTT

len: 13
d_gene: .
abundance: .
j_gene: TRBJ2-7
v_gene: TRBV14
CDR3aa: CASIGQSPSEQYF
CDR3nt: TGTGCCAGCATTGGACAGAGCCCCAGCGAGCAGTACTTC

len: 13
d_gene: .
abundance: .
j_gene: TRBJ2-2
v_gene: TRBV5-1
CDR3aa: CASSRDSPGELFF
CDR3nt: TGCGCCAGCAGCAGAGACAGCCCTGGGGAGCTGTTTTTT

len: 11
d_gene: .
abundance: .
j_gene: TRBJ2-5
v_gene: TRBV9
CDR3aa: CASSVAETQYF
CDR3nt: TGTGCCAGCAGCGTAGCGGAGACCCAGTACTTC

len: 14
d_gene: .
abundance: .
j_gene: TRBJ1-2
v_gene: TRBV27
CDR3aa: CASSLGAINYGYTF
CDR3nt: TGTGCCAGCAGTTTAGGAGCGATTAACTATGGCTACACCTTC

len: 11
d_gene: .
abundance: .
j_gene: TRBJ1-1
v_gene: TRBV30
CDR3aa: CAWRGYTEAFF
CDR3nt: TGTGCCTGGAGGGGTTACACTGAAGCTTTCTTT

len: 16
d_gene: .
abundance: .
j_gene: TRBJ2-7
v_gene: TRBV9
CDR3aa: CASSVGVTEIPNEQYF
CDR3nt: TGTGCCAGCAGCGTAGGGGTGACAGAGATCCCCAACGAGCAGTACTTC

len: 13
d_gene: .
abundance: .
j_gene: TRBJ1-1
v_gene: TRBV28
CDR3aa: CASTPGANTEAFF
CDR3nt: TGTGCCAGCACCCCGGGGGCGAACACTGAAGCTTTCTTT

len: 17
d_gene: .
abundance: once
j_gene: TRBJ2-2
v_gene: TRBV4-1
CDR3aa: CASSQVPSWTNTGELFF
CDR3nt: TGCGCCAGCAGCCAAGTCCCTTCGTGGACGAACACCGGGGAGCTGTTTTTT

len: 14
d_gene: .
abundance: .
j_gene: TRBJ2-2
v_gene: TRBV4-2
CDR3aa: CASSQEAGMGELFF
CDR3nt: TGTGCCAGCAGCCAAGAGGCGGGGATGGGGGAGCTGTTTTTT

len: 13
d_gene: .
abundance: .
j_gene: TRBJ2-7
v_gene: TRBV7-9
CDR3aa: CASSLGGYYEQYF
CDR3nt: TGTGCCAGCAGCTTAGGGGGGTATTACGAGCAGTACTTC

len: 15
d_gene: TRBD1
abundance: .
j_gene: TRBJ1-1
v_gene: TRBV19
CDR3aa: CASSVKGQGTFEAFF
CDR3nt: TGTGCCAGTAGTGTCAAAGGACAGGGCACTTTTGAAGCTTTCTTT

len: 14
d_gene: .
abundance: .
j_gene: TRBJ1-3
v_gene: TRBV7-9
CDR3aa: CASSPGTFGNTIYF
CDR3nt: TGTGCCAGCAGCCCGGGGACATTTGGAAACACCATATATTTT

len: 16
d_gene: .
abundance: .
j_gene: TRBJ2-1
v_gene: TRBV9
CDR3aa: CASSVESWLGIFEQFF
CDR3nt: TGTGCCAGCAGCGTAGAGTCTTGGCTGGGGATTTTTGAGCAGTTCTTC

len: 12
d_gene: .
abundance: .
j_gene: TRBJ1-2
v_gene: TRBV5-6
CDR3aa: CASSLDHYGYTF
CDR3nt: TGTGCCAGCAGCTTGGACCATTATGGCTACACCTTC

len: 15
d_gene: TRBD1
abundance: .
j_gene: TRBJ2-2
v_gene: TRBV7-9
CDR3aa: CATQAYQQGSGELFF
CDR3nt: TGTGCCACTCAAGCGTATCAACAGGGGTCCGGGGAGCTGTTTTTT

len: 16
d_gene: TRBD1
abundance: .
j_gene: TRBJ2-6
v_gene: TRBV5-4
CDR3aa: CASSVRRQGVTNVLTF
CDR3nt: TGTGCCAGCAGCGTGAGGCGACAGGGGGTGACCAACGTCCTGACTTTC

len: 15
d_gene: TRBD1
abundance: few
j_gene: TRBJ1-1
v_gene: TRBV2
CDR3aa: CASSDSTGQGSEAFF
CDR3nt: TGTGCCAGCAGTGATTCGACAGGGCAAGGCTCTGAAGCTTTCTTT

len: 16
d_gene: TRBD2
abundance: .
j_gene: TRBJ2-7
v_gene: TRBV2
CDR3aa: CASRPLAGGTSYEQYF
CDR3nt: TGTGCCAGCAGACCACTAGCGGGGGGAACCTCCTACGAGCAGTACTTC

len: 14
d_gene: .
abundance: .
j_gene: TRBJ1-1
v_gene: TRBV9
CDR3aa: CASTYTQGNTEAFF
CDR3nt: TGTGCCAGCACCTACACACAGGGGAACACTGAAGCTTTCTTT

len: 14
d_gene: .
abundance: .
j_gene: TRBJ2-7
v_gene: TRBV7-9
CDR3aa: CASSSRATDYEQYF
CDR3nt: TGTGCCAGCAGCAGCCGGGCCACCGACTACGAGCAGTACTTC

len: 13
d_gene: .
abundance: .
j_gene: TRBJ1-2
v_gene: TRBV5-1
CDR3aa: CASSSTVDYGYTF
CDR3nt: TGCGCCAGCAGCTCGACAGTTGACTATGGCTACACCTTC

len: 15
d_gene: TRBD1
abundance: .
j_gene: TRBJ1-2
v_gene: TRBV30
CDR3aa: CAYRTGGTSGYGYTF
CDR3nt: TGTGCCTATAGGACAGGGGGCACGAGCGGCTATGGCTACACCTTC

len: 13
d_gene: .
abundance: .
j_gene: TRBJ1-5
v_gene: TRBV2
CDR3aa: CASRGLSNQPQHF
CDR3nt: TGTGCCAGCCGAGGGTTGAGCAATCAGCCCCAGCATTTT

len: 15
d_gene: .
abundance: once
j_gene: TRBJ1-5
v_gene: TRBV7-2
CDR3aa: CASSLDRFSNQPQHF
CDR3nt: TGTGCCAGCAGCCTTGACAGGTTTAGCAATCAGCCCCAGCATTTT

len: 14
d_gene: .
abundance: .
j_gene: TRBJ2-7
v_gene: TRBV5-6
CDR3aa: CASSLAGSSYEQYF
CDR3nt: TGTGCCAGCAGCTTAGCAGGGAGCTCCTACGAGCAGTACTTC

len: 16
d_gene: TRBD1
abundance: .
j_gene: TRBJ1-1
v_gene: TRBV5-1
CDR3aa: CASSSGGTGGGTEAFF
CDR3nt: TGCGCCAGCAGCTCGGGGGGGACAGGGGGCGGCACTGAAGCTTTCTTT

len: 13
d_gene: .
abundance: .
j_gene: TRBJ1-1
v_gene: TRBV11-2
CDR3aa: CASSLGAGVEAFF
CDR3nt: TGTGCCAGCAGCTTAGGGGCAGGGGTTGAAGCTTTCTTT

len: 13
d_gene: .
abundance: .
j_gene: TRBJ2-7
v_gene: TRBV5-1
CDR3aa: CASSLGADREQYF
CDR3nt: TGCGCCAGCAGCTTGGGCGCGGATCGAGAGCAGTACTTC

len: 18
d_gene: .
abundance: .
j_gene: TRBJ1-3
v_gene: TRBV9
CDR3aa: CASSVDFLGGTTGNTIYF
CDR3nt: TGTGCCAGCAGCGTAGATTTTTTGGGGGGGACAACTGGAAACACCATATATTTT

len: 14
d_gene: .
abundance: .
j_gene: TRBJ2-7
v_gene: TRBV6-6
CDR3aa: CASSHAGTVYEQYF
CDR3nt: TGTGCCAGCAGTCACGCCGGGACGGTATACGAGCAGTACTTC

len: 15
d_gene: .
abundance: .
j_gene: TRBJ1-6
v_gene: TRBV6-1
CDR3aa: CASSEASRGASPLHF
CDR3nt: TGTGCCAGCAGTGAAGCGTCCAGGGGCGCTTCACCCCTCCACTTT

len: 13
d_gene: .
abundance: once
j_gene: TRBJ1-2
v_gene: TRBV14
CDR3aa: CASSQNRLYGYTF
CDR3nt: TGTGCCAGCAGCCAAAACAGACTCTATGGCTACACCTTC

len: 14
d_gene: .
abundance: .
j_gene: TRBJ1-2
v_gene: TRBV6-5
CDR3aa: CASSPTGTNYGYTF
CDR3nt: TGTGCCAGCAGCCCAACCGGGACGAACTATGGCTACACCTTC

len: 16
d_gene: TRBD2
abundance: .
j_gene: TRBJ2-1
v_gene: TRBV5-1
CDR3aa: CASSADLAGAGNEQFF
CDR3nt: TGCGCCAGCAGCGCTGATCTAGCGGGGGCCGGGAATGAGCAGTTCTTC

len: 13
d_gene: TRBD2
abundance: .
j_gene: TRBJ2-1
v_gene: TRBV30
CDR3aa: CAWSLKRGNEQFF
CDR3nt: TGTGCCTGGAGTTTAAAGCGGGGTAATGAGCAGTTCTTC

len: 15
d_gene: .
abundance: .
j_gene: TRBJ2-6
v_gene: TRBV4-3
CDR3aa: CASSVRLAGANVLTF
CDR3nt: TGCGCCAGCAGCGTAAGATTGGCTGGGGCCAACGTCCTGACTTTC

len: 13
d_gene: .
abundance: .
j_gene: TRBJ2-3
v_gene: TRBV6-6
CDR3aa: CASSWGGGDTQYF
CDR3nt: TGTGCCAGCAGTTGGGGTGGAGGAGATACGCAGTATTTT

len: 13
d_gene: .
abundance: .
j_gene: TRBJ1-5
v_gene: TRBV6-6
CDR3aa: CASFGMAGQPQHF
CDR3nt: TGTGCCAGCTTCGGTATGGCTGGTCAGCCCCAGCATTTT

len: 14
d_gene: .
abundance: .
j_gene: TRBJ1-6
v_gene: TRBV27
CDR3aa: CASSFAHDNSPLHF
CDR3nt: TGTGCCAGCAGTTTCGCCCACGATAATTCACCCCTCCACTTT

len: 13
d_gene: .
abundance: once
j_gene: TRBJ1-2
v_gene: TRBV6-5
CDR3aa: CASTHGTAYGYTF
CDR3nt: TGTGCCAGCACCCACGGGACGGCTTATGGCTACACCTTC

len: 15
d_gene: .
abundance: .
j_gene: TRBJ1-4
v_gene: TRBV19
CDR3aa: CASMSRFATNEKLFF
CDR3nt: TGTGCCAGTATGTCTAGGTTTGCAACTAATGAAAAACTGTTTTTT

len: 15
d_gene: .
abundance: .
j_gene: TRBJ2-3
v_gene: TRBV7-2
CDR3aa: CASSLGVTSTDTQYF
CDR3nt: TGTGCCAGCAGCTTGGGGGTTACTAGCACAGATACGCAGTATTTT

len: 13
d_gene: TRBD2
abundance: .
j_gene: TRBJ2-7
v_gene: TRBV6-8
CDR3aa: CASGVGEGYEQYF
CDR3nt: TGTGCCAGCGGGGTGGGGGAGGGCTACGAGCAGTACTTC

len: 14
d_gene: TRBD1
abundance: .
j_gene: TRBJ1-1
v_gene: TRBV5-1
CDR3aa: CASSLDRGNTEAFF
CDR3nt: TGCGCCAGCAGCTTGGACAGGGGGAACACTGAAGCTTTCTTT

len: 13
d_gene: .
abundance: few
j_gene: TRBJ1-1
v_gene: TRBV10-2
CDR3aa: CASRSMGYTEAFF
CDR3nt: TGCGCCAGCAGATCGATGGGGTACACTGAAGCTTTCTTT

len: 15
d_gene: .
abundance: .
j_gene: TRBJ1-2
v_gene: TRBV5-1
CDR3aa: CASSLAERTEHGYTF
CDR3nt: TGCGCCAGCAGCTTGGCCGAGAGGACGGAGCATGGCTACACCTTC

len: 12
d_gene: .
abundance: .
j_gene: TRBJ1-1
v_gene: TRBV19
CDR3aa: CASSIMSTEAFF
CDR3nt: TGTGCCAGTAGTATTATGAGCACTGAAGCTTTCTTT

len: 14
d_gene: .
abundance: .
j_gene: TRBJ1-2
v_gene: TRBV11-2
CDR3aa: CASSLDGEIYGYTF
CDR3nt: TGTGCCAGCAGCTTAGATGGGGAAATCTATGGCTACACCTTC

len: 13
d_gene: .
abundance: .
j_gene: TRBJ2-3
v_gene: TRBV29-1
CDR3aa: CSVFKGSTDTQYF
CDR3nt: TGCAGCGTTTTCAAGGGGAGTACAGATACGCAGTATTTT

len: 15
d_gene: .
abundance: .
j_gene: TRBJ1-1
v_gene: TRBV30
CDR3aa: CAWTNLGGWGTEAFF
CDR3nt: TGTGCCTGGACTAATTTGGGAGGCTGGGGCACTGAAGCTTTCTTT

len: 13
d_gene: .
abundance: few
j_gene: TRBJ1-2
v_gene: TRBV5-1
CDR3aa: CASSYEERGGYTF
CDR3nt: TGCGCCAGCAGCTATGAGGAGAGAGGTGGCTACACCTTC